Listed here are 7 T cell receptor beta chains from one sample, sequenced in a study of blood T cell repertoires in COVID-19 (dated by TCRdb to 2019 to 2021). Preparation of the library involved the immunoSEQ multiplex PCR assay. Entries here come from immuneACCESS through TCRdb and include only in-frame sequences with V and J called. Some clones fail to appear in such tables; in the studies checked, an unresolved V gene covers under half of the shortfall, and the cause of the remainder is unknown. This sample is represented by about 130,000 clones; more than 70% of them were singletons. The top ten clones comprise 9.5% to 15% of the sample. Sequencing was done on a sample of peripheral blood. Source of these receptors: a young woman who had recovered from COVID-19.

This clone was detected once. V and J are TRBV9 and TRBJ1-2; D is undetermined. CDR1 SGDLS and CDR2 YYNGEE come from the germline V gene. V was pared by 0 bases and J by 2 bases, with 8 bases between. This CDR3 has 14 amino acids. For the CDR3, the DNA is TGTGCCAGCAGCGTAGGCGAGGGCAACTATGGCTACACCTTC. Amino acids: CASSVGEGNYGYTF.

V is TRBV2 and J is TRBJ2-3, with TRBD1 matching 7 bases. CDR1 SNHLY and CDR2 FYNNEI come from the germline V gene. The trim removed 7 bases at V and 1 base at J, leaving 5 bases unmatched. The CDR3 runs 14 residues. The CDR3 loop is CASNRGSGTDTQYF. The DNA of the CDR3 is TGTGCCAGCAACAGGGGCTCCGGCACAGATACGCAGTATTTT.

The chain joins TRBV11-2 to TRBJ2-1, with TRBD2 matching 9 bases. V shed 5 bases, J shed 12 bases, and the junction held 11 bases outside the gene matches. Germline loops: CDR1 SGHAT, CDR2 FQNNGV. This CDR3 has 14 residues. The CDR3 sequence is CASSTYSGSRVQFF. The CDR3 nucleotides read TGTGCCAGCAGCACTTATAGCGGGAGTAGAGTGCAGTTCTTC.

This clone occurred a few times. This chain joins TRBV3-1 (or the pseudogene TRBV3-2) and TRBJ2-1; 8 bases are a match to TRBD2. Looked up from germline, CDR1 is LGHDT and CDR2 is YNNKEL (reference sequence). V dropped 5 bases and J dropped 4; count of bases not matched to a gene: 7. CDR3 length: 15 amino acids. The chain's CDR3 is CASSFGLAQYNEQFF. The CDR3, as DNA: TGTGCCAGCAGCTTCGGACTAGCACAATACAATGAGCAGTTCTTC.

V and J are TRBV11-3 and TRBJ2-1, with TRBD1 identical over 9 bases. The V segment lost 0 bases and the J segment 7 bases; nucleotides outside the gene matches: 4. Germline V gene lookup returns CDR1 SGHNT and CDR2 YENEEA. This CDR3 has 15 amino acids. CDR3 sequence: CASSLDGTGKNEQFF. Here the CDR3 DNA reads TGTGCCAGCAGCTTAGATGGGACAGGGAAGAATGAGCAGTTCTTC.

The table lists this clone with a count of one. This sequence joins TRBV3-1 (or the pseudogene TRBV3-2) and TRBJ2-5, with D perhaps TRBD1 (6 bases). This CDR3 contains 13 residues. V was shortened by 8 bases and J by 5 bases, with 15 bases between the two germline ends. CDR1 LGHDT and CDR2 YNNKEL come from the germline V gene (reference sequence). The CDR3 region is CASESRGAETQYF. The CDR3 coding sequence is TGTGCCAGCGAATCCAGGGGTGCGGAGACCCAGTACTTC.

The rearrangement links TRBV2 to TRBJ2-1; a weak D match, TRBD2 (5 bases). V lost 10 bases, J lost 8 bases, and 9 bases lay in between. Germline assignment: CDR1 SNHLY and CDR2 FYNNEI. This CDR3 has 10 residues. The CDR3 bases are TGTGCCATCGGAGGCGATGAGCAGTTCTTC. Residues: CAIGGDEQFF.